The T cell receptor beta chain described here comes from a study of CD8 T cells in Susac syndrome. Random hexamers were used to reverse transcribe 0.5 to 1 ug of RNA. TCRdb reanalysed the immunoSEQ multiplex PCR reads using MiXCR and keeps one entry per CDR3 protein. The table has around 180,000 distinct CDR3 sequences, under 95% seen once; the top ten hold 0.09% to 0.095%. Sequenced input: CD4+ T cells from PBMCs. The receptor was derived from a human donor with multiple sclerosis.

CDR3 DNA: TGCAGTGCTAGAGGGAGAACTAGCGGATACAATGAGCAGTTCTTC. It is translated as CSARGRTSGYNEQFF. The chain has TRBV20-1 and TRBJ2-1, with 8 bases lining up with TRBD2. V trimming: 1 base; J trimming: 4 bases; junction bases outside the gene matches: 6. The CDR3 has 15 residues. Germline loops: CDR1 DFQATT, CDR2 SNEGSKA (reference sequence).